The next 23 T cell receptor beta chains were all read from a single sample in a study of neurological immune-mediated disorders. Time point specified: longitudinal time-point 2. TCRdb itself ran the 5' RACE reads through MiXCR, one entry per CDR3 protein. Here the sample spans approximately 80,000 distinct CDR3 sequences, over 4.5% being singletons. Sequenced input: PBMCs. The receptors here all came from a woman in her fifties or sixties with multiple sclerosis.

This clonotype was seen ten or more times. The chain recombines TRBV7-2 with TRBJ2-7; 10 nucleotides line up with TRBD1. Trimming took 4 bases from V and 7 from J; bases not matched to a gene: 13. The CDR3 is made up of 16 amino acids. CDR1 and CDR2 from the germline V gene are SGHTA and FQGNSA. The CDR3 DNA is TGTGCCAGCAGCTCCCCCCCGGGACAGGGGAATTGGGAGCAGTACTTC. Residues: CASSSPPGQGNWEQYF. The whole variable domain, remainder taken from reference TRBV7-2 and TRBJ2-7, is GAGVSQSPSNKVTEKGKDVELRCDPISGHTALYWYRQSLGQGLEFLIYFQGNSAPDKSGLPSDRFSAERTGGSVSTLTIQRTQQEDSAVYLCASSSPPGQGNWEQYFGPGTRLTVT.

This clonotype was seen repeatedly, ten times or more. The chain has TRBV27 and TRBJ1-6; D remains ambiguous. The CDR3 covers 13 residues. Germline V CDR1 and CDR2: MNHEY, SMNVEV (reference sequence). V gave up 6 bases and J gave up 9 bases, with 12 bases separating them. The CDR3 DNA follows: TGTGCCAGCAGCCTAAACCAGATTTCACCCCTCCACTTT. Protein: CASSLNQISPLHF.

This clonotype has a count of ten or more. The germline gene is not matched at one end of the junction; a read error may be the cause. The V call is TRBV7-7, the J call TRBJ2-7, with 7 bases identical to TRBD1. The CDR3 extends over 15 amino acids. Germline-derived CDR1 and CDR2 are SSHAT and FNYEAQ (reference sequence). The DNA of the CDR3 is TGTGCCAGCAGCCCGCTGACAGGGAACTCCAACGAGCAGTACTTC. Protein product: CASSPLTGNSNEQYF.

In this sample, this clonotype turned up many times. The rearrangement joins TRBV6-5 to TRBJ2-1; tentatively, D is TRBD1 or TRBD2 (5 bases each). The V end was cut by 5 bases, the J end by 4 bases, with 12 bases between. This CDR3 is 14 amino acids long. The germline gives CDR1 MNHEY, CDR2 SVGAGI. CDR3 protein: CASSRGRSYNEQFF. The DNA of the CDR3 is TGTGCCAGCAGTAGGGGACGGTCATACAATGAGCAGTTCTTC.

This clonotype was observed many times. CDR3 nucleotide sequence: TGTGCCAGCAGCGTTAGAAGGGACAGTAGCACCGGGGAGCTGTTTTTT. It codes for CASSVRRDSSTGELFF. This rearrangement joins TRBV9 to TRBJ2-2; 7 nucleotides align to TRBD1. V was clipped by 2 bases and J by 4 bases; unmatched bases: 8. The germline gives CDR1 SGDLS, CDR2 YYNGEE. This CDR3 is built from 16 residues.

This clonotype was recorded many times. The gene calls are TRBV2 and TRBJ1-5; no firm D call. Germline assignment: CDR1 SNHLY and CDR2 FYNNEI. The CDR3 is made up of 14 amino acids. The germline V and J ends were trimmed by 7 bases and 4 bases, with 14 bases remaining between them. CDR3 sequence (DNA): TGTGCCAGCACCGTGGGCAGAACTAATCAGCCCCAGCATTTT. As protein: CASTVGRTNQPQHF.

This clonotype was seen ten or more times. The chain joins TRBV5-1 to TRBJ2-5; no firm D call. This CDR3 is 13 amino acids long. V was cut by 1 base and J by 0 bases, with 4 bases left in between. Germline CDR1 is SGHRS and CDR2 is YFSETQ. The DNA for the CDR3 is TGCGCCAGCAGCTTGCAGTACCAAGAGACCCAGTACTTC. It specifies CASSLQYQETQYF.

This clonotype was detected many times. The chain couples TRBV4-1 to TRBJ1-2; D not resolved. This CDR3 comprises 13 residues. V shed 1 base and J shed 5 bases, with 8 bases lying between them. Looked up from germline, CDR1 is MGHRA and CDR2 is YSYEKL. This CDR3 is CASSQGLVYGYTF. For the CDR3, the DNA is TGCGCCAGCAGCCAAGGACTCGTGTATGGCTACACCTTC.

This clonotype was observed many times. CDR3 nucleotide sequence: TGCGCCAGCAGCGCAAGACTATTCAGCACAGATACGCAGTATTTT. This codes for CASSARLFSTDTQYF. This sequence joins TRBV5-1 and TRBJ2-3, with TRBD2 as a possible D gene (5 bases). Germline lookup yields CDR1 SGHRS and CDR2 YFSETQ. The CDR3 covers 15 residues. V lost 4 bases, J lost 0 bases, and 12 bases lay in between. Together with reference TRBV5-1 and TRBJ2-3, the CDR3 gives the full variable domain: KAGVTQTPRYLIKTRGQQVTLSCSPISGHRSVSWYQQTPGQGLQFLFEYFSETQRNKGNFPGRFSGRQFSNSRSEMNVSTLELGDSALYLCASSARLFSTDTQYFGPGTRLTVL.

This clonotype was detected ten times or more. V and J are TRBV6-5 and TRBJ1-6; D gene uncertain. The CDR3 loop spans 13 amino acids. Trimming stripped 7 bases from V and 6 bases from J, with 10 bases between. Germline CDR1 and CDR2: MNHEY and SVGAGI. The CDR3 DNA follows: TGTGCCAGCACTCAACATGGTAATTCACCCCTCCACTTT. Encoded protein: CASTQHGNSPLHF.

This clonotype was found many times. The chain combines TRBV20-1 with TRBJ2-7; no definite D call. The V and J ends lost 5 bases and 4 bases respectively, with 18 bases between them. Germline loops: CDR1 DFQATT, CDR2 SNEGSKA (reference sequence). This CDR3 comprises 14 residues. CDR3 nucleotide sequence: TGCAGTGCTCCTACCAGTGACGAAGGGTACGAGCAGTACTTC. Its protein is CSAPTSDEGYEQYF.

This clonotype was recorded a few times. The CDR3 DNA sequence: TGTGCCAGCAGCCACCCCGGGACAGGGAGACCCGGGGAGCTGTTTTTT. Its translation: CASSHPGTGRPGELFF. The V call is TRBV14, the J call TRBJ2-2, with 9 bases matching TRBD1. After removal of 3 bases from V and 6 bases from J, the junction contained 8 bases not matched to a gene. CDR3 size: 16 residues. In germline, CDR1 is SGHDN, CDR2 FVKESK.

This clonotype has a count of ten or more. The chain couples TRBV2 to TRBJ1-5, with 10 bases matching TRBD1. CDR1 is SNHLY, CDR2 FYNNEI, per germline. The CDR3 is 16 residues long. Germline trimming cut 2 bases from V and 5 bases from J; bases unmatched to any gene: 6. CDR3 sequence reads: CASSESGGTGDQPQHF. DNA for the CDR3: TGTGCCAGCAGTGAATCCGGGGGGACAGGGGATCAGCCCCAGCATTTT.

This clonotype was picked up many times. The genes are TRBV5-1 and TRBJ2-1, with D perhaps TRBD2 (6 bases). The CDR3 is made up of 14 amino acids. The germline V and J ends were trimmed by 7 bases and 4 bases, with 15 bases remaining between them. Germline V gene data show CDR1 as SGHRS and CDR2 as YFSETQ. CDR3 sequence reads: CASRLQEGYNEQFF. The CDR3 region has the DNA TGCGCCAGCCGACTTCAGGAGGGGTACAATGAGCAGTTCTTC.

The table lists this clonotype with many counts. The genes are TRBV27 and TRBJ2-2; D may be TRBD2 (7 bases). The germline CDR1 and CDR2 sequences are MNHEY and SMNVEV (reference sequence). The length of the CDR3 is 16 residues. Deletions cut 2 bases from V and 0 bases from J, with 10 bases between. CDR3 nucleotides: TGTGCCAGCAGTTTAGGGGGGGGCCCGAACACCGGGGAGCTGTTTTTT. Translated, it gives CASSLGGGPNTGELFF.

The table lists this clonotype with many counts. V gene TRBV9 combines with J gene TRBJ2-7, with 10 bases identical to TRBD2. CDR1 and CDR2 (germline): SGDLS, YYNGEE. V was pared by 0 bases and J by 6 bases, with 3 bases of the junction left unmatched. The CDR3 runs to 14 residues. DNA of the CDR3: TGTGCCAGCAGCGTAGCCCCTAGCGGGGGCGAGCAGTACTTC. Amino acids: CASSVAPSGGEQYF.

This clonotype turned up a few times. J is TRBJ2-1 and V is TRBV10-1; TRBD1 agrees at 8 bases. This CDR3 has 14 residues. Trimming at V came to 2 bases and at J to 8 bases, leaving 5 bases not matched to a gene. Germline assignment: CDR1 WNHNN and CDR2 SYGVQD (reference sequence). As DNA, the CDR3 is TGCGCCAGCAGTGAGGGACAGGGCGTTTATGAGCAGTTCTTC. This encodes CASSEGQGVYEQFF.

This clonotype was seen a handful of times. The chain is built from TRBV10-3 and TRBJ1-2; maybe TRBD1 (5 bases). CDR3 size: 15 residues. Germline-derived CDR1 and CDR2 are ENHRY and SYGVKD. Trimming took 3 bases from V and 8 from J, leaving 19 bases between them. The CDR3 DNA reads as TGTGCCATCAGTGATCTCCCCGGGGCACCTGGGGGCTACACCTTC. This translates into CAISDLPGAPGGYTF.

Comments on this clonotype: This sequence may be a read error, since a much larger clone differs from it by one base. This sequence joins TRBV6-6 and TRBJ2-1, with D possibly TRBD2 on 5 matching bases. Trimming took 8 bases from V and 6 from J, leaving 20 bases between them. CDR1 is MNHNY, CDR2 SVGAGI, per germline (reference sequence). This CDR3 has 15 amino acids. CDR3 loop: CASDLMPGSLNEQFF. CDR3 coding DNA: TGTGCCAGCGACCTCATGCCGGGGAGCCTCAATGAGCAGTTCTTC.

In this sample, this clonotype turned up many times. The rearrangement uses TRBV4-1 and TRBJ2-1; D might be TRBD2 (6 bases). Between the trimmed V and J ends, which lost 2 bases and 7 bases, there was a span of 12 bases. Germline V gene lookup returns CDR1 MGHRA and CDR2 YSYEKL. This CDR3 has 14 amino acids. The CDR3 is CASSQRAGSNEQFF. The CDR3, as DNA: TGCGCCAGCAGCCAAAGGGCGGGATCGAATGAGCAGTTCTTC.

This clonotype was seen many times. The chain couples TRBV5-1 to TRBJ2-3; TRBD2 matches 11 bases. CDR1 and CDR2 (germline): SGHRS, YFSETQ. This CDR3 has 16 amino acids. The V gene end was trimmed by 1 base and the J gene end by 0 bases; junction bases not matched to a gene: 1. CDR3 region: CASSLTSGGSTDTQYF. CDR3 nucleotide sequence: TGCGCCAGCAGCTTGACTAGCGGGGGTAGCACAGATACGCAGTATTTT.

This clonotype was seen at least ten times. The chain carries TRBV5-1 and TRBJ1-5, with a possible D match to TRBD1 (6 bases). V lost 0 bases to trimming and J lost 4 bases, with 17 bases between them. Per germline, CDR1 SGHRS and CDR2 YFSETQ. CDR3 length equals 17 residues. The chain's CDR3 is CASSLEAGAGRNQPQHF. The DNA for the CDR3 is TGCGCCAGCAGCTTGGAGGCGGGGGCTGGAAGGAATCAGCCCCAGCATTTT.

This clonotype has at least ten counts. The chain carries TRBV6-2 or TRBV6-3 and TRBJ2-1, with a weak D call TRBD1 (6 bases). V lost 0 bases to trimming and J lost 6 bases, with 12 bases between them. The CDR3 is 15 amino acids. The germline V gene has CDR1 MNHEY and CDR2 SVGEGT. CDR3 sequence reads: CASSYSGARFNEQFF. DNA for the CDR3: TGTGCCAGCAGTTACTCGGGGGCGAGGTTCAATGAGCAGTTCTTC.